These 11 T cell receptor beta chains were all obtained from the same sample, sequenced in a study of CD8+ T cells in alopecia areata. cDNA reverse transcribed from extracted RNA served as the sequencing template. Some clones are missing from TCRdb's copy, which holds only in-frame ones; the method was immunoSEQ multiplex PCR. The sample has 90,000 to 120,000 clones, over 55% seen once; the top ten hold over 20%. The specimen was NKG2D-low CD8+ T cells sorted from blood. The receptors shown here come from a human donor with alopecia areata.

There are a few counts of this clone. The genes are TRBV7-8 and TRBJ2-1, with 8 bases fitting TRBD2. CDR1 and CDR2 (germline): SGHVS, FQNEAQ. This CDR3 has 17 residues. V lost 2 bases to trimming and J lost 7 bases; unmatched junction nucleotides: 13. The CDR3 reads CASSLITGTRPLNEQFF. The CDR3 region has the DNA TGTGCCAGCAGCTTAATTACCGGGACTAGGCCCCTAAATGAGCAGTTCTTC. The full variable domain, completed using reference TRBV7-8 and TRBJ2-1, is GAGVSQSPRYKVAKRGQDVALRCDPISGHVSLFWYQQALGQGPEFLTYFQNEAQLDKSGLPSDRFFAERPEGSVSTLKIQRTQQEDSAVYLCASSLITGTRPLNEQFFGPGTRLTVL.

This clone has only one observation. The chain recombines TRBV13 with TRBJ2-7; D assignment may be TRBD1 or TRBD2 (5 bases each). This CDR3 spans 13 amino acids. CDR1 is PRHDT, CDR2 FYEKMQ, per germline (reference sequence). V dropped 5 bases and J dropped 6 bases, with 14 bases sitting between them. The CDR3 nucleotides are TGTGCCAGCAGCCACGGGACGATGGGCGAGCAGTACTTC. Amino acid sequence: CASSHGTMGEQYF.

The rearrangement joins TRBV7-9 to TRBJ2-1; TRBD1 matches 7 bases. Germline V CDR1 and CDR2: SEHNR, FQNEAQ (reference sequence). V shed 2 bases and J 1 base; nucleotides not matched to a gene: 5. The CDR3 runs 16 residues. The CDR3 DNA sequence: TGTGCCAGCAGCTTACCCGGACAGGTATCCTACAATGAGCAGTTCTTC. Its protein product is CASSLPGQVSYNEQFF.

The V and J genes are TRBV28 and TRBJ2-7, with a weak D call TRBD2 (6 bases). Trimming took off 6 bases at V and 3 bases at J, with 12 bases between the two ends. This CDR3 contains 13 residues. CDR1 is MDHEN, CDR2 SYDVKM, per germline. CDR3 DNA sequence: TGTGCCAGCAGCCCCGGGAGTATCTACGAGCAGTACTTC. Translated, it gives CASSPGSIYEQYF.

The chain carries TRBV7-8 and TRBJ2-5; D perhaps matches TRBD1 (6 bases). Between the trimmed V and J ends, which lost 4 bases and 2 bases, there was a span of 17 bases. Germline V gives CDR1 SGHVS, CDR2 FQNEAQ. CDR3 length equals 16 residues. CDR3 protein: CASSSVVRTEQETQYF. The CDR3 DNA reads as TGTGCCAGCAGCTCAGTAGTCCGGACAGAACAAGAGACCCAGTACTTC. The complete variable domain, with remaining parts taken from reference TRBV7-8 and TRBJ2-5, reads GAGVSQSPRYKVAKRGQDVALRCDPISGHVSLFWYQQALGQGPEFLTYFQNEAQLDKSGLPSDRFFAERPEGSVSTLKIQRTQQEDSAVYLCASSSVVRTEQETQYFGPGTRLLVL.

The J gene is TRBJ2-1, the V gene TRBV7-9; 8 nucleotides match TRBD2. V lost 4 bases, J lost 5 bases, and 4 bases stayed unmatched. The CDR3 covers 14 residues. The germline CDR1 and CDR2 sequences are SEHNR and FQNEAQ (reference sequence). The CDR3, as DNA: TGTGCCAGCAGCTCAACGGGAGGGGACAATGAGCAGTTCTTC. Protein: CASSSTGGDNEQFF.

The CDR3 region is CASSVSQGAYEQYF. CDR3 nucleotides: TGTGCCAGCAGCGTATCACAGGGGGCCTACGAGCAGTACTTC. The rearrangement links TRBV27 to TRBJ2-7; 8 nucleotides match TRBD1. This CDR3 has 14 residues. V dropped 6 bases and J dropped 2; count of bases not matched to a gene: 6. Germline V gene data show CDR1 as MNHEY and CDR2 as SMNVEV (reference sequence).

The rearrangement uses TRBV5-1 and TRBJ1-1; D is unclear. Germline CDR1 and CDR2: SGHRS and YFSETQ. The germline V and J ends were trimmed by 2 bases and 10 bases, with 15 bases remaining between them. The CDR3 totals 13 residues. The chain's CDR3 is CASSFTSDASAFF. CDR3 nucleotide sequence: TGCGCCAGCAGCTTCACTTCGGACGCCTCAGCTTTCTTT.

With respect to this clone: At one boundary the junction diverges from the germline segment, which might be a read error. Other nucleotide sequences from this sample produce the same CDR3. The V gene is TRBV13, the J gene TRBJ2-3; 7 nucleotides line up with TRBD1. CDR3 length: 14 amino acids. Germline V gives CDR1 PRHDT, CDR2 FYEKMQ (reference sequence). Written as DNA, the CDR3 is TGCGCCAGCAGCTTGGGACAGAGCACAGATACGCAGTATTTT. This codes for CASSLGQSTDTQYF.

This chain links TRBV6-1 with TRBJ2-2; 7 nucleotides line up with TRBD1. Unmatched junction bases numbered 9, after V lost 6 bases and J lost 5 bases. The germline V gene has CDR1 MNHNS and CDR2 SASEGT. The CDR3 covers 15 residues. The CDR3 loop is CASRPRDRQTGELFF. The CDR3 DNA reads TGTGCCAGCAGGCCCCGGGACAGACAGACCGGGGAGCTGTTTTTT.

The rearrangement uses TRBV28 and TRBJ2-4, with D possibly matching TRBD1 (6 bases). V was pared by 3 bases and J by 1 base, with 13 bases between. CDR1 MDHEN and CDR2 SYDVKM come from the germline V gene. CDR3 length: 16 amino acids. CDR3 protein: CASSFIGQGAKNIQYF. The CDR3, as DNA: TGTGCCAGCAGTTTCATCGGGCAGGGGGCCAAAAACATTCAGTACTTC.